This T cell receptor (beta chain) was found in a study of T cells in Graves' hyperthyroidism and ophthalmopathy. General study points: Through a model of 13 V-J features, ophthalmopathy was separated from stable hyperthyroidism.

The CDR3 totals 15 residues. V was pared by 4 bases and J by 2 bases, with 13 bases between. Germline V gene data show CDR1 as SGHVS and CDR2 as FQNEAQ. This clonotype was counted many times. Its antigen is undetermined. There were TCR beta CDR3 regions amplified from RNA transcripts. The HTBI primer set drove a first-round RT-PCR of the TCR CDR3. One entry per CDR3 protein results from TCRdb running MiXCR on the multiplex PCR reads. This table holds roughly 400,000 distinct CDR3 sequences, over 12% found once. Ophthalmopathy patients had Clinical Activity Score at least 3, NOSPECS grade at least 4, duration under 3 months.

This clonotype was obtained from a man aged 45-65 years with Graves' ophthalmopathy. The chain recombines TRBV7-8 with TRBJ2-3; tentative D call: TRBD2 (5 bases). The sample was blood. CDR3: CASSSEAEFTDTQYF. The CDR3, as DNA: TGTGCCAGCAGCTCTGAAGCGGAATTCACAGATACGCAGTATTTT.